Described below is a single T cell receptor (beta chain) sequence and its context. Its cognate antigen has yet to be identified. Per-base quality was not reported, and no clone a single base away is much larger than it. The CDR3 numbers 12 residues from cysteine through phenylalanine. Kept here is only the CDR3 DNA, which spans 36 bases and is read in frame from base 1. Relative to germline, V is 7 bases shorter and J is 6 bases shorter, with 10 bases between their ends. TCRbeta CDR3 regions were amplified from genomic DNA by means of the immunoSEQ Assay, a bias-controlled multiplex PCR. For the original study's pipeline: The number of nucleated cells in each sample was estimated by amplification of reference gene primers within the assay. To quantify the absolute abundance of each unique TCRbeta CDR3 rearrangement, sequence reads were collapsed and filtered. For each sample, productive Simpson clonality was calculated as the square root of Simpson's diversity index across productive rearrangements. TCRdb carries this immuneACCESS record with in-frame sequences only. Its versions omit some clonotypes, under half of them owing to an unresolved V gene in the studies checked, with the rest unexplained. V and J calls and clone size follow that table, whereas D and trimming were derived from the DNA. Counted in this sample were approximately 240,000 clones; around 86% of them appeared once. Of the sample, about 3.1% is held by the ten largest clones.

This specimen belongs to a study of blood T cell repertoires in COVID-19 (dated by TCRdb to the early 2020s). Regarding the research as a whole: Samples from collaborators originated in the United States, Italy and Spain and spanned both the acute and convalescent phases of COVID-19. The prospective study material was composed of cDNA or gDNA derived from T cells, B-cell-depleted T cells, or PBMCs. Subjects who had been exposed to COVID-19, were actively infected with it, or had recovered from it provided the deeply sampled blood TCRbeta repertoires that made up the dataset. A freely available public database, intended as a resource for researchers studying the immune response to SARS-CoV-2, is where the repertoires were released. Samples came from the ongoing ImmuneRACE study (first 160 participants) plus 1,254 subjects from 6 global collaborators. Sample metadata almost always included a de-identified subject ID, COVID-19 status, age in years and sex. HLA class I and class II types, where available, came from metadata supplied by the sample provider rather than from assay-based typing. What the authors observed across the whole study: The amount of clinical and demographic metadata varied by source and participant and was provided uncurated.

Another Seattle source contributed samples from volunteer blood donors who had recovered from COVID-19. Collaborating institutions collected whole blood in K2EDTA tubes following their own protocols. For TCRbeta analysis, collaborator samples were shipped as frozen whole blood, as isolated PBMCs, or as DNA extracted from either sample type. The sample was peripheral blood. The rearrangement joined TRBV12-3 or TRBV12-4 to TRBJ2-1, with the identity of the D gene unclear. This clonotype originated in a woman in her twenties or thirties who had recovered from COVID-19. The CDR3 corresponds to CASTQFPNEQFF. The sequenced DNA: TGTGCCAGCACGCAGTTTCCCAATGAGCAGTTCTTC.